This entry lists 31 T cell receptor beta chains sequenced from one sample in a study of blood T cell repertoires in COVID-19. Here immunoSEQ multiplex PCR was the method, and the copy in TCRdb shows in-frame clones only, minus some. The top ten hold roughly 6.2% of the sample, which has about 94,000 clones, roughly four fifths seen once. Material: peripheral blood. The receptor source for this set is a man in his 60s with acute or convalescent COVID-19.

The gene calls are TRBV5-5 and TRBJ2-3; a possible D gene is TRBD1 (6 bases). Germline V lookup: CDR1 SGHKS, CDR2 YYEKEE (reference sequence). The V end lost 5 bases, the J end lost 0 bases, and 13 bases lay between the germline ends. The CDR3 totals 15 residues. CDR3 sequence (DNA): TGTGCCAGCAGGCCGACAGGTACTAGCACAGATACGCAGTATTTT. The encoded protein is CASRPTGTSTDTQYF.

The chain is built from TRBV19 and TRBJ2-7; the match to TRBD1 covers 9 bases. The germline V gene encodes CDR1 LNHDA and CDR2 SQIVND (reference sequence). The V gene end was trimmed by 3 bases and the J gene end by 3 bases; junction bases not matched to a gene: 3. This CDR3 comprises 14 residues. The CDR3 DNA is TGTGCCAGTAGTATCCAGGGACAGGGCTACGAGCAGTACTTC. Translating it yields CASSIQGQGYEQYF.

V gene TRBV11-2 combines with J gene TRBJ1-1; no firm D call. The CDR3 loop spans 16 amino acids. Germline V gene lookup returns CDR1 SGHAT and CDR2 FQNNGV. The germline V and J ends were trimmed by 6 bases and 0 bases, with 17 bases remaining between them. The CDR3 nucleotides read TGTGCCAGCAGGGAACTGGGCGTAACCATGAACACTGAAGCTTTCTTT. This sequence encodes CASRELGVTMNTEAFF. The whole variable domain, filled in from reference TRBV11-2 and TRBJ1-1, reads EAGVAQSPRYKIIEKRQSVAFWCNPISGHATLYWYQQILGQGPKLLIQFQNNGVVDDSQLPKDRFSAERLKGVDSTLKIQPAKLEDSAVYLCASRELGVTMNTEAFFGQGTRLTVV.

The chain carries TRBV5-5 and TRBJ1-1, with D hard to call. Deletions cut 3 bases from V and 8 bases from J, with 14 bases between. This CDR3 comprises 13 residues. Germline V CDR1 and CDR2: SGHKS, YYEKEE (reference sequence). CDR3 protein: CASSWEVGSEAFF. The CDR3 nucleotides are TGTGCCAGCAGCTGGGAGGTAGGCTCCGAAGCTTTCTTT.

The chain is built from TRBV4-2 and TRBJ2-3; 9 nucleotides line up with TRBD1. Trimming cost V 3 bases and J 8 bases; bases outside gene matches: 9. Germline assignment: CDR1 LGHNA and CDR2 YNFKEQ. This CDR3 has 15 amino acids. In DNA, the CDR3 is TGTGCCAGCAGCCAGGCGGGACAGGGTTTAGGTACGCAGTATTTT. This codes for CASSQAGQGLGTQYF.

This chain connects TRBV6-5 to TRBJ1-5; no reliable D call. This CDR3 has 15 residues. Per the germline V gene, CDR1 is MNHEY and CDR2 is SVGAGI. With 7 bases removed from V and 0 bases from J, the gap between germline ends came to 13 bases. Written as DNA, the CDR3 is TGTGCCAGCATCGAAACGGTATATAGCAATCAGCCCCAGCATTTT. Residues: CASIETVYSNQPQHF.

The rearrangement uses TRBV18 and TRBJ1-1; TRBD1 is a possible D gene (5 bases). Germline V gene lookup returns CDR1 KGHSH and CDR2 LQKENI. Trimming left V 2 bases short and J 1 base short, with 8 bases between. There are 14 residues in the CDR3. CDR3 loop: CASSPYDRNTEAFF. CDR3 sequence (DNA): TGTGCCAGCTCACCATACGACAGGAACACTGAAGCTTTCTTT.

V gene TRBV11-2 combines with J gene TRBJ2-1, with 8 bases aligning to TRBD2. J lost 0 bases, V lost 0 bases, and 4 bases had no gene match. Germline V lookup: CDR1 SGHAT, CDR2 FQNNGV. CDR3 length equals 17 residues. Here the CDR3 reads CASSLDRGGSSYNEQFF. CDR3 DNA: TGTGCCAGCAGCTTAGATCGCGGGGGGAGCTCCTACAATGAGCAGTTCTTC. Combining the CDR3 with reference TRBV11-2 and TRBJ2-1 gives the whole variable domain EAGVAQSPRYKIIEKRQSVAFWCNPISGHATLYWYQQILGQGPKLLIQFQNNGVVDDSQLPKDRFSAERLKGVDSTLKIQPAKLEDSAVYLCASSLDRGGSSYNEQFFGPGTRLTVL.

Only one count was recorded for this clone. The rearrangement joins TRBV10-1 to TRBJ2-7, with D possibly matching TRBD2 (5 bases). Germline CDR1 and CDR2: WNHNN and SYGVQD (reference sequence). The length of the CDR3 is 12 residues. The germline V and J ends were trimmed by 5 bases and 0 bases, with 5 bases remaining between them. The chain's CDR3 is CASSTSSYEQYF. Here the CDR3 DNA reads TGCGCCAGCAGTACTAGCTCCTACGAGCAGTACTTC.

CDR3 protein: CASSQIGAGGKRLANEKLFF. The DNA for the CDR3 is TGCGCCAGCAGCCAAATCGGGGCAGGGGGCAAGCGATTAGCTAATGAAAAACTGTTTTTT. The rearrangement uses TRBV4-1 and TRBJ1-4, with 8 bases fitting TRBD1. This CDR3 spans 20 amino acids. Germline loops: CDR1 MGHRA, CDR2 YSYEKL. Trimming at V came to 2 bases and at J to 3 bases, leaving 17 bases not matched to a gene.

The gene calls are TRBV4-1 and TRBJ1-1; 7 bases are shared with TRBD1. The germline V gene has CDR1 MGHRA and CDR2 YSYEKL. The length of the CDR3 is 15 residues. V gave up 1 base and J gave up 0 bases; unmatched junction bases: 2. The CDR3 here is CASSQGDRMNTEAFF. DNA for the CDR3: TGCGCCAGCAGCCAAGGGGACAGAATGAACACTGAAGCTTTCTTT.

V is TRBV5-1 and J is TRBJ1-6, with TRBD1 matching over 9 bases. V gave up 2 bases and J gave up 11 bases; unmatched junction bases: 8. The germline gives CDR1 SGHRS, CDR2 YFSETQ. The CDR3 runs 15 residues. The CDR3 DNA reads TGCGCCAGCAGCTTCTCGACAGGGGGTGCGACACCCCTCCACTTT. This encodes CASSFSTGGATPLHF.

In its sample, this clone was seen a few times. CDR3 sequence (DNA): TGTGCCAGCAATGGACAGAAGAATGAAAAACTGTTTTTT. Its translation is CASNGQKNEKLFF. The rearrangement joins TRBV2 to TRBJ1-4, with D maybe TRBD1 (6 bases). The CDR3 is 13 residues long. The V and J ends lost 7 bases and 5 bases respectively, with 11 bases between them. The germline CDR1 and CDR2 sequences are SNHLY and FYNNEI.

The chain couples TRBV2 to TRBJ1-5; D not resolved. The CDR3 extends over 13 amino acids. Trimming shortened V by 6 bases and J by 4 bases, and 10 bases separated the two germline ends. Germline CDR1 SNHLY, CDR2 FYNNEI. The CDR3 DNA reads TGTGCCAGCAGCGGGATGGGGAATCAGCCCCAGCATTTT. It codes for CASSGMGNQPQHF.

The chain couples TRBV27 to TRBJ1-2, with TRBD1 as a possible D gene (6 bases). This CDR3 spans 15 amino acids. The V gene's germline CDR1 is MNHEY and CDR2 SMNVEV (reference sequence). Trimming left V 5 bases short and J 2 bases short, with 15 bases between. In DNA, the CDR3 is TGTGCCAGCAGTCAAAACAGGGATGTGAACTATGGCTACACCTTC. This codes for CASSQNRDVNYGYTF.

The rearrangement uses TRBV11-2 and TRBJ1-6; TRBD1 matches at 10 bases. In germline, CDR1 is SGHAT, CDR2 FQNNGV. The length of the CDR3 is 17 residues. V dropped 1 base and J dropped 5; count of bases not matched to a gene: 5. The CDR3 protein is CASSLGTGTGDNSPLHF. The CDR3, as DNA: TGTGCCAGCAGCTTAGGGACCGGGACAGGGGATAATTCACCCCTCCACTTT.

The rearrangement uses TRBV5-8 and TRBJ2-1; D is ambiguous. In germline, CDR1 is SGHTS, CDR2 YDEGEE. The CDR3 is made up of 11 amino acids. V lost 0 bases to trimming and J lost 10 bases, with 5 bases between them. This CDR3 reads CASSLASEQFF. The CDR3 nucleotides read TGTGCCAGCAGCTTGGCGAGCGAGCAGTTCTTC.

The CDR3 DNA follows: TGTGCCAGCAGCCCTACCGGGAACCCGAACACTGAAGCTTTCTTT. It specifies CASSPTGNPNTEAFF. The chain couples TRBV9 to TRBJ1-1; D ambiguous. Germline V CDR1 and CDR2: SGDLS, YYNGEE. V lost 4 bases and J lost 1, with 14 bases in between. The CDR3 contains 15 residues.

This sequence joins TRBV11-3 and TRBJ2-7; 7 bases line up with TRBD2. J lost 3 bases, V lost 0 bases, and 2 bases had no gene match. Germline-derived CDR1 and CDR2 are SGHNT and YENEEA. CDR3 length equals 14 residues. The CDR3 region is CASSLESGNYEQYF. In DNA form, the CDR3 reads TGTGCCAGCAGCTTAGAGAGCGGGAACTACGAGCAGTACTTC.

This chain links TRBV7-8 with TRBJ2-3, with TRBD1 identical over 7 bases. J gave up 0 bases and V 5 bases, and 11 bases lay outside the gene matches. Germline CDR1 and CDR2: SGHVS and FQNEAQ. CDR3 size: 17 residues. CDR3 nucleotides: TGTGCCAGCAGCCCCAGACAGGGCGAGGGGAGCACAGATACGCAGTATTTT. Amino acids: CASSPRQGEGSTDTQYF. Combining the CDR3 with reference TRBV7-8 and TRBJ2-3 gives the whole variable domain GAGVSQSPRYKVAKRGQDVALRCDPISGHVSLFWYQQALGQGPEFLTYFQNEAQLDKSGLPSDRFFAERPEGSVSTLKIQRTQQEDSAVYLCASSPRQGEGSTDTQYFGPGTRLTVL.

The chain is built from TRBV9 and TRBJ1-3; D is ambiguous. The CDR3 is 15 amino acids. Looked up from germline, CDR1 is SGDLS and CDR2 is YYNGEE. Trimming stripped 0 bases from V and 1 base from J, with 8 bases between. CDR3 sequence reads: CASSVDGLSGNTIYF. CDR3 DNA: TGTGCCAGCAGCGTAGACGGTCTATCTGGAAACACCATATATTTT.

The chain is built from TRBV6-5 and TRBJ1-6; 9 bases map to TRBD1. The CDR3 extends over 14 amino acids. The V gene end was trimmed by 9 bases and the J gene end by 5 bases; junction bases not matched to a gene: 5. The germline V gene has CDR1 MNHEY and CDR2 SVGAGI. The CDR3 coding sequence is TGTGCCAGAGATGGGACAGGGAATAATTCACCCCTCCACTTT. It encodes CARDGTGNNSPLHF.

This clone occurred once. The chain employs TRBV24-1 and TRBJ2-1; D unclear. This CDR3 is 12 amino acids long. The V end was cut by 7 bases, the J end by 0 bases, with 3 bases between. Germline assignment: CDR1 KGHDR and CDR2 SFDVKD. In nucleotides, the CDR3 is TGTGCCACCAGGAGCTCCTACAATGAGCAGTTCTTC. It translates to CATRSSYNEQFF.

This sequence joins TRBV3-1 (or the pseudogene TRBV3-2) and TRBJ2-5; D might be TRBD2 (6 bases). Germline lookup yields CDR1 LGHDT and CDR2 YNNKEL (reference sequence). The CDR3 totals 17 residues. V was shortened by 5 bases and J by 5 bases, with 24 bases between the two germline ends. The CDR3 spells CASSTSEVGGMGETQYF. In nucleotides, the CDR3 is TGTGCCAGCAGCACCTCGGAGGTCGGGGGAATGGGGGAGACCCAGTACTTC.

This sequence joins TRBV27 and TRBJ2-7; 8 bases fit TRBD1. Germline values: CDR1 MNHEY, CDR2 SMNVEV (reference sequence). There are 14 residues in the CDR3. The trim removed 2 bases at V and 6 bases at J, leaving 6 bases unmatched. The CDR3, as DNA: TGTGCCAGCAGTTTACGACAGGGGCTTTTCGAGCAGTACTTC. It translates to CASSLRQGLFEQYF.

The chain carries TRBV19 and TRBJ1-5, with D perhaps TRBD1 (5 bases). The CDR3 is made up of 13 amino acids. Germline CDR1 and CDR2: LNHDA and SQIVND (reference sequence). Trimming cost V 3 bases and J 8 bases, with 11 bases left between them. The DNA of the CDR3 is TGTGCCAGTAGTATTTTCGGAGGGGAGCCCCAGCATTTT. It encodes CASSIFGGEPQHF.

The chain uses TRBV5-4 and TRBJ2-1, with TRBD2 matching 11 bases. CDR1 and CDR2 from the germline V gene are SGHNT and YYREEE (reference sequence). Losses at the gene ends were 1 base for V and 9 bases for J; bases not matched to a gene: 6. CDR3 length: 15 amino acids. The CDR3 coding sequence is TGTGCCAGCAGCTTGACTAGCGGGGGAGGAGGTGAGCAGTTCTTC. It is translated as CASSLTSGGGGEQFF.

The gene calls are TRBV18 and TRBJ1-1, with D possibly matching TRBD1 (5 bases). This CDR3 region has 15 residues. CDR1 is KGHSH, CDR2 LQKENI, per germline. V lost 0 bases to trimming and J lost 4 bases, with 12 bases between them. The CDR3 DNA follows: TGTGCCAGCTCACCACCAAGTCTGGGGGGCACTGAAGCTTTCTTT. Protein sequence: CASSPPSLGGTEAFF.

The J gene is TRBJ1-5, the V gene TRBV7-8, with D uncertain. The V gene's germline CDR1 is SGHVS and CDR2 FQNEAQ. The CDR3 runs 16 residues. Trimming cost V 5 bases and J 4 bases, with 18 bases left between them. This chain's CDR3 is CASSAQVRHPNQPQHF. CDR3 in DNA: TGTGCCAGCAGCGCCCAGGTGAGACATCCTAATCAGCCCCAGCATTTT.

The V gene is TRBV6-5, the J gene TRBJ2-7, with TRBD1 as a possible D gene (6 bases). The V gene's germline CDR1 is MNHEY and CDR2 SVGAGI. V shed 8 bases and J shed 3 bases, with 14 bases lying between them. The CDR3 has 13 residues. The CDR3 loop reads CASAPLQGYEQYF. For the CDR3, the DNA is TGTGCCAGCGCCCCCTTACAGGGCTACGAGCAGTACTTC.

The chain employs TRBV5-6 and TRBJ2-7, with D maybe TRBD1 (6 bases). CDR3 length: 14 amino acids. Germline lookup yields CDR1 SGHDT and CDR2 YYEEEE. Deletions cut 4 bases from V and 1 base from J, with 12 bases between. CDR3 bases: TGTGCCAGCAGCCCCGGACAGTTGTCCTACGAGCAGTACTTC. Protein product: CASSPGQLSYEQYF.